Each of the 23 T cell receptor beta chains below was sequenced from the same sample in a study of shared clonotypes between healthy human individuals (dated by TCRdb to about 2020). Receptor amplification or capture employed the immunoSEQ multiplex PCR assay. The table was pulled from immuneACCESS by TCRdb, which kept in-frame rearrangements only. Such tables lose some clones; where checked, under half of the loss comes from unresolved V genes, and the rest has no known cause. The sample has millions of clones on record, over 85% of them singletons. Of the sample, 0.3% to 0.4% falls within the top ten clones. What was sequenced was naive CD4+ T cells from PBMCs. The cell subset or site label on this specimen signifies: CD45RA+ positively selected. The receptors here all came from a man aged 18 to 35 in good health. Some clones in this sample may be carry-over from other donors' samples.

The chain carries TRBV11-3 and TRBJ2-1, with D perhaps TRBD2 (6 bases). This CDR3 is 15 amino acids long. Trimming shortened V by 1 base and J by 5 bases, and 12 bases separated the two germline ends. The germline gives CDR1 SGHNT, CDR2 YENEEA. The CDR3 DNA follows: TGTGCCAGCAGCTTAGGGACTACGGATGACAATGAGCAGTTCTTC. Protein: CASSLGTTDDNEQFF.

V usage is TRBV2 and J usage is TRBJ2-6; D is undetermined. V lost 3 bases, J lost 1 base, and 7 bases lay in between. The CDR3 consists of 15 residues. From germline, CDR1 is SNHLY and CDR2 FYNNEI. CDR3 loop: CASSDAESGANVLTF. CDR3 nucleotides: TGTGCCAGCAGTGATGCGGAATCTGGGGCCAACGTCCTGACTTTC.

Here the CDR3 DNA reads TGTGCCAGCAATCCGACAGGGCTAGATAATTCACCCCTCCACTTT. Translating gives CASNPTGLDNSPLHF. The rearrangement joins TRBV6-6 to TRBJ1-6, with 7 bases matching TRBD1. The CDR3 sequence is 15 residues long. V gave up 7 bases and J gave up 5 bases; unmatched junction bases: 8. Germline V gene lookup returns CDR1 MNHNY and CDR2 SVGAGI (reference sequence).

This sequence joins TRBV7-8 and TRBJ2-5; TRBD1 matches at 7 bases. J gave up 4 bases and V 5 bases, and 10 bases lay outside the gene matches. The CDR3 extends over 15 amino acids. Germline CDR1 is SGHVS and CDR2 is FQNEAQ. This chain's CDR3 is CASSRRQGRGETQYF. In nucleotides, the CDR3 is TGTGCCAGCAGCCGTAGACAGGGACGAGGAGAGACCCAGTACTTC.

The chain combines TRBV5-1 with TRBJ2-7; possibly TRBD2 for D (5 bases). Germline CDR1 and CDR2: SGHRS and YFSETQ. The CDR3 contains 17 residues. Trimming took off 0 bases at V and 2 bases at J, with 18 bases between the two ends. CDR3 in DNA: TGCGCCAGCAGCTTGGAAATACTAGGTTTTACGCCCTACGAGCAGTACTTC. It yields the protein CASSLEILGFTPYEQYF.

The rearrangement links TRBV27 to TRBJ1-2; the D gene is possibly TRBD1 (6 bases). The CDR3 spans 18 residues. CDR1 and CDR2 from the germline V gene are MNHEY and SMNVEV (reference sequence). V was cut by 0 bases and J by 4 bases, with 21 bases left in between. In DNA, the CDR3 is TGTGCCAGCAGTTTATCTTCGACCGTTTTGCAGGGGATCTATGGCTACACCTTC. Translated, it gives CASSLSSTVLQGIYGYTF.

CDR3 in DNA: TGCGCCAGCAGCCACCAAAAAATAAGCGGGAGTTACACCGGGGAGCTGTTTTTT. Protein: CASSHQKISGSYTGELFF. V usage is TRBV4-1 and J usage is TRBJ2-2; 8 bases fit TRBD2. The CDR3 covers 18 residues. Germline loops: CDR1 MGHRA, CDR2 YSYEKL. J was trimmed by 3 bases and V by 3 bases; bases with no gene match: 12.

The CDR3: CASSQDRGQGDPGANVLTF. The DNA for the CDR3 is TGCGCCAGCAGCCAAGATCGGGGACAGGGAGACCCTGGGGCCAACGTCCTGACTTTC. This chain joins TRBV4-1 and TRBJ2-6; 9 nucleotides align to TRBD1. The CDR3 is 19 residues long. Germline-derived CDR1 and CDR2 are MGHRA and YSYEKL. Trimming took 0 bases from V and 2 from J; bases not matched to a gene: 8.

In DNA, the CDR3 is TGTGCCAGCAGCTTAGGACAGCCAACTAACTATGGCTACACCTTC. Amino acid sequence: CASSLGQPTNYGYTF. This sequence joins TRBV7-9 and TRBJ1-2; the D gene is possibly TRBD1 (5 bases). Deletions cut 1 base from V and 0 bases from J, with 9 bases between. Germline CDR1 and CDR2: SEHNR and FQNEAQ (reference sequence). The CDR3 contains 15 residues.

The genes are TRBV6-6 and TRBJ1-4, with D tentatively TRBD1 (6 bases). This CDR3 has 15 residues. The V gene lost 6 bases and the J gene lost 2 bases, with 13 bases spanning the gap. Per the germline V gene, CDR1 is MNHNY and CDR2 is SVGAGI (reference sequence). The CDR3, as DNA: TGTGCCAGCAGCTGGGGGGGGGCGACTAATGAAAAACTGTTTTTT. This encodes CASSWGGATNEKLFF.

This chain links TRBV4-1 with TRBJ1-2; weak D call: TRBD1 (5 bases). The CDR3 loop spans 14 amino acids. From germline, CDR1 is MGHRA and CDR2 YSYEKL. V was trimmed by 1 base and J by 5 bases, leaving 11 bases between them. Written as DNA, the CDR3 is TGCGCCAGCAGCCAAGGTCGGGGGGGGTATGGCTACACCTTC. Its translation is CASSQGRGGYGYTF.

The chain couples TRBV28 to TRBJ2-1, with 10 bases matching TRBD1. Germline V lookup: CDR1 MDHEN, CDR2 SYDVKM. V was clipped by 5 bases and J by 9 bases; unmatched bases: 10. This CDR3 spans 15 amino acids. The CDR3 nucleotides are TGTGCCAGCAGTAATACGGGACAGGGGCCCTCTGAGCAGTTCTTC. Amino acids: CASSNTGQGPSEQFF.

A single count supports this clone. V gene TRBV4-1 combines with J gene TRBJ2-7, with D possibly being TRBD1 (6 bases). The V end was cut by 2 bases, the J end by 5 bases, with 10 bases between. CDR1 and CDR2 from the germline V gene are MGHRA and YSYEKL. The CDR3 is made up of 13 amino acids. Here the CDR3 DNA reads TGCGCCAGCAGCCAACAGGGGCTTCACGAGCAGTACTTC. Amino acid sequence: CASSQQGLHEQYF.

The rearrangement links TRBV28 to TRBJ1-3; D gene ambiguous. CDR1 MDHEN and CDR2 SYDVKM come from the germline V gene. V was trimmed by 1 base and J by 4 bases, leaving 5 bases between them. The CDR3 runs to 13 residues. The CDR3 sequence is CASSLFKGNTIYF. The CDR3 DNA reads as TGTGCCAGCAGTTTATTTAAGGGAAACACCATATATTTT.

The chain joins TRBV28 to TRBJ1-1, with 9 bases identical to TRBD1. Trimming at V came to 7 bases and at J to 4 bases, leaving 4 bases not matched to a gene. CDR1 and CDR2 from the germline V gene are MDHEN and SYDVKM. The CDR3 loop spans 13 amino acids. CDR3 sequence: CASIPGQGTEAFF. The CDR3 bases are TGTGCCAGCATACCGGGACAGGGCACTGAAGCTTTCTTT. Looking up the rest from reference TRBV28 and TRBJ1-1 gives the full variable domain: DVKVTQSSRYLVKRTGEKVFLECVQDMDHENMFWYRQDPGLGLRLIYFSYDVKMKEKGDIPEGYSVSREKKERFSLILESASTNQTSMYLCASIPGQGTEAFFGQGTRLTVV.

This chain joins TRBV30 and TRBJ1-2; a weak D match, TRBD1 (5 bases). The germline CDR1 and CDR2 sequences are GTSNPN and SVGIG (reference sequence). This CDR3 is 15 amino acids long. V was clipped by 0 bases and J by 7 bases, with 18 bases between them. CDR3 amino acids: CAWSVGGAFKSGYTF. In nucleotides, the CDR3 is TGTGCCTGGAGTGTGGGGGGAGCATTTAAAAGTGGCTACACCTTC.

The chain couples TRBV28 to TRBJ2-6; the D gene is possibly TRBD1 (6 bases). Germline loops: CDR1 MDHEN, CDR2 SYDVKM. Trimming removed 6 bases from V and 2 bases from J, with 11 bases in between. CDR3 length: 15 amino acids. The DNA of the CDR3 is TGTGCCAGCAGGCCAGGGGTCGCTGGGGCCAACGTCCTGACTTTC. It yields the protein CASRPGVAGANVLTF.

This clone was picked up a small number of times. The chain carries TRBV5-4 and TRBJ2-2, with D perhaps TRBD1 (6 bases). Looked up from germline, CDR1 is SGHNT and CDR2 is YYREEE (reference sequence). The CDR3 consists of 13 residues. Between the trimmed V and J ends, which lost 7 bases and 5 bases, there was a span of 12 bases. Here the CDR3 reads CASQGTRTGELFF. The CDR3 DNA is TGTGCCAGCCAGGGGACGCGGACCGGGGAGCTGTTTTTT.

This clone was found once. The rearrangement links TRBV7-9 to TRBJ2-3; D is possibly TRBD1 or TRBD2 (5 bases each). Trimming removed 5 bases at V and 7 bases at J, with 22 bases between. The CDR3 has 16 amino acids. Germline assignment: CDR1 SEHNR and CDR2 FQNEAQ (reference sequence). For the CDR3, the DNA is TGTGCCAGCAGCCCCCCCGGACACGAGGGGACGAATACGCAGTATTTT. Translation: CASSPPGHEGTNTQYF.

CDR3 residues: CASSFQGAWGYTF. CDR3 DNA sequence: TGTGCCAGCAGCTTTCAGGGGGCTTGGGGCTACACCTTC. The chain carries TRBV7-8 and TRBJ1-2; 8 nucleotides agree with TRBD1. Germline-derived CDR1 and CDR2 are SGHVS and FQNEAQ. The CDR3 sequence is 13 residues long. Trimming took 3 bases from V and 8 from J; bases not matched to a gene: 5.

The CDR3 DNA reads TGTGCCAGCAGTTTCCCCTGGGGGAGGCTGGGTGAGCAGTACTTC. As protein: CASSFPWGRLGEQYF. V is TRBV28 and J is TRBJ2-7; D possibly corresponds to TRBD2 (6 bases). The V gene lost 3 bases and the J gene lost 7 bases, with 19 bases spanning the gap. From germline, CDR1 is MDHEN and CDR2 SYDVKM. The CDR3 has 15 residues.

The rearrangement joins TRBV6-5 to TRBJ2-7; D possibly corresponds to TRBD1 (6 bases). Germline V gives CDR1 MNHEY, CDR2 SVGAGI. V lost 6 bases to trimming and J lost 1 base, with 13 bases between them. This CDR3 is built from 14 residues. As DNA, the CDR3 is TGTGCCAGCAGCACAGGGAAAGAGTCCTACGAGCAGTACTTC. This gives the protein CASSTGKESYEQYF.

The gene calls are TRBV28 and TRBJ1-1, with 8 positions matching TRBD1. CDR1 is MDHEN, CDR2 SYDVKM, per germline. The CDR3 covers 17 residues. V shed 5 bases, J shed 0 bases, and the junction held 11 bases outside the gene matches. The CDR3 DNA reads as TGTGCCAGCAGTAGGGACAGGAGATTTTCTGTGAACACTGAAGCTTTCTTT. This encodes CASSRDRRFSVNTEAFF. The full variable domain, with the rest looked up from reference TRBV28 and TRBJ1-1, is DVKVTQSSRYLVKRTGEKVFLECVQDMDHENMFWYRQDPGLGLRLIYFSYDVKMKEKGDIPEGYSVSREKKERFSLILESASTNQTSMYLCASSRDRRFSVNTEAFFGQGTRLTVV.